These 31 T cell receptor beta chains share one sample of origin, sequenced in a study of CD8 T cells in Susac syndrome. Random hexamers served to reverse transcribe roughly 0.5 to 1 ug RNA. TCRdb re-called the immunoSEQ multiplex PCR reads with MiXCR, one entry per CDR3 protein. The sample yields 150,000 or so distinct CDR3 sequences, approximately 94% seen once. The sequencing sample was made of CD4+ T cells from PBMCs. The receptors were gathered from a human donor with Susac syndrome.

The chain employs TRBV30 and TRBJ2-1; the match to TRBD2 covers 7 bases. Trimming removed 3 bases from V and 5 bases from J; junction bases left unmatched: 4. The CDR3 runs to 13 residues. Germline V lookup: CDR1 GTSNPN, CDR2 SVGIG (reference sequence). The CDR3 reads CAWRLADNNEQFF. CDR3 coding DNA: TGTGCCTGGAGGCTAGCGGACAACAATGAGCAGTTCTTC.

The chain employs TRBV6-6 and TRBJ2-7; D possibly corresponds to TRBD1 (5 bases). Trimming took off 6 bases at V and 0 bases at J, with 12 bases between the two ends. CDR3 length equals 14 residues. CDR1 MNHNY and CDR2 SVGAGI come from the germline V gene (reference sequence). CDR3 region: CASRRGIPSYEQYV. The DNA for the CDR3 is TGTGCCAGCAGAAGGGGTATCCCCTCCTACGAGCAGTACGTC.

The CDR3 spells CSATRQGANQPQHF. In DNA, the CDR3 is TGCAGTGCTACCCGACAGGGGGCCAATCAGCCCCAGCATTTT. This chain uses TRBV20-1 with TRBJ1-5, with TRBD1 matching 10 bases. CDR3 length: 14 residues. The germline gives CDR1 DFQATT, CDR2 SNEGSKA (reference sequence). V lost 4 bases to trimming and J lost 3 bases; unmatched junction nucleotides: 3.

This rearrangement joins TRBV16 to TRBJ2-1; the match to TRBD2 covers 10 bases. The CDR3 spans 16 residues. V lost 4 bases, J lost 7 bases, and 10 bases stayed unmatched. CDR1 is KGHSY and CDR2 is FQNENV in the germline V gene. Written as DNA, the CDR3 is TGTGCCAGCAGCCCTCGCCAACTAGCGGGGTTAAATGAGCAGTTCTTC. As protein: CASSPRQLAGLNEQFF.

The chain is built from TRBV19 and TRBJ1-5, with 8 positions matching TRBD1. The germline CDR1 and CDR2 sequences are LNHDA and SQIVND (reference sequence). This CDR3 is built from 14 residues. Germline trimming cut 3 bases from V and 2 bases from J; bases unmatched to any gene: 0. The CDR3 bases are TGTGCCAGTAGTATGGGACAGGGCAATCAGCCCCAGCATTTT. Its translation is CASSMGQGNQPQHF. The complete variable domain, with remaining parts taken from reference TRBV19 and TRBJ1-5, reads DGGITQSPKYLFRKEGQNVTLSCEQNLNHDAMYWYRQDPGQGLRLIYYSQIVNDFQKGDIAEGYSVSREKKESFPLTVTSAQKNPTAFYLCASSMGQGNQPQHFGDGTRLSIL.

This sequence joins TRBV7-2 and TRBJ1-5; D might be TRBD1 (5 bases). This CDR3 is built from 15 residues. The germline V gene encodes CDR1 SGHTA and CDR2 FQGNSA. The ends were cut back, 5 bases at V and 4 bases at J, with 15 bases in the middle. Here the CDR3 reads CASSPGVAGNQPQHF. CDR3 DNA sequence: TGTGCCAGCAGCCCCGGAGTAGCAGGGAATCAGCCCCAGCATTTT. The complete variable domain, with remaining parts taken from reference TRBV7-2 and TRBJ1-5, reads GAGVSQSPSNKVTEKGKDVELRCDPISGHTALYWYRQSLGQGLEFLIYFQGNSAPDKSGLPSDRFSAERTGGSVSTLTIQRTQQEDSAVYLCASSPGVAGNQPQHFGDGTRLSIL.

The V call is TRBV5-4, the J call TRBJ1-2; a weak D match, TRBD1 (6 bases). This CDR3 contains 14 residues. Per germline, CDR1 SGHNT and CDR2 YYREEE (reference sequence). The V end was cut by 5 bases, the J end by 2 bases, with 13 bases between. CDR3 in amino acids: CASSSLGANYGYTF. CDR3 DNA: TGTGCCAGCAGTTCTCTGGGGGCGAACTATGGCTACACCTTC.

This chain uses TRBV12-5 with TRBJ2-5, with 10 bases aligning to TRBD1. Germline lookup yields CDR1 LGHNT and CDR2 FRNRAP. Losses at the gene ends were 7 bases for V and 5 bases for J; bases not matched to a gene: 10. The CDR3 extends over 15 amino acids. The CDR3 loop is CASAPDRGRGETQYF. As DNA, the CDR3 is TGTGCTAGTGCCCCTGACAGGGGGCGCGGGGAGACCCAGTACTTC. Looking up the rest from reference TRBV12-5 and TRBJ2-5 gives the full variable domain: DARVTQTPRHKVTEMGQEVTMRCQPILGHNTVFWYRQTMMQGLELLAYFRNRAPLDDSGMPKDRFSAEMPDATLATLKIQPSEPRDSAVYFCASAPDRGRGETQYFGPGTRLLVL.

This clonotype appeared once. V gene TRBV5-1 combines with J gene TRBJ2-7, with D possibly TRBD1 on 6 matching bases. This CDR3 region has 13 residues. Germline assignment: CDR1 SGHRS and CDR2 YFSETQ. Trimming cost V 0 bases and J 8 bases, with 12 bases left between them. The chain's CDR3 is CASSLDWGRQQYF. CDR3 nucleotide sequence: TGCGCCAGCAGCTTGGATTGGGGGCGCCAGCAGTACTTC. The full variable domain, its missing parts supplied by reference TRBV5-1 and TRBJ2-7, is KAGVTQTPRYLIKTRGQQVTLSCSPISGHRSVSWYQQTPGQGLQFLFEYFSETQRNKGNFPGRFSGRQFSNSRSEMNVSTLELGDSALYLCASSLDWGRQQYFGPGTRLTVT.

The genes are TRBV18 and TRBJ2-3, with TRBD2 identical over 12 bases. CDR1 and CDR2 (germline): KGHSH, LQKENI. There are 16 residues in the CDR3. After removal of 2 bases from V and 6 bases from J, the junction contained 6 bases not matched to a gene. The chain's CDR3 is CASSPKLAGGRDTQYF. DNA of the CDR3: TGTGCCAGCTCACCAAAACTAGCGGGGGGCCGTGATACGCAGTATTTT.

This chain joins TRBV18 and TRBJ2-5; 8 nucleotides align to TRBD2. Looked up from germline, CDR1 is KGHSH and CDR2 is LQKENI. V lost 0 bases, J lost 2 bases, and 2 bases stayed unmatched. The CDR3 consists of 15 residues. CDR3 region: CASSPPAGGQETQYF. The CDR3 DNA reads as TGTGCCAGCTCACCACCCGCGGGAGGTCAAGAGACCCAGTACTTC. Supplemented by reference TRBV18 and TRBJ2-5, the full variable domain reads NAGVMQNPRHLVRRRGQEARLRCSPMKGHSHVYWYRQLPEEGLKFMVYLQKENIIDESGMPKERFSAEFPKEGPSILRIQQVVRGDSAAYFCASSPPAGGQETQYFGPGTRLLVL.

The CDR3 DNA is TGTGCCAGCTCACCCTCCTACAGAAGCAATGAGCAGTTCTTC. It encodes CASSPSYRSNEQFF. The chain carries TRBV18 and TRBJ2-1; D unresolved. CDR3 length equals 14 residues. The germline V gene has CDR1 KGHSH and CDR2 LQKENI. V was clipped by 3 bases and J by 6 bases, with 12 bases between them.

This chain connects TRBV30 to TRBJ2-1, with unresolved D. The CDR3 is 13 residues long. The V gene's germline CDR1 is GTSNPN and CDR2 SVGIG (reference sequence). Trimming took off 0 bases at V and 2 bases at J, with 5 bases between the two ends. This CDR3 is CAWSVEPYNEQFF. Written as DNA, the CDR3 is TGTGCCTGGAGTGTAGAGCCCTACAATGAGCAGTTCTTC.

The chain links TRBV15 to TRBJ2-5; the D is unclear. The V and J ends lost 3 bases and 4 bases respectively, with 12 bases between them. This CDR3 has 14 residues. Germline V gene data show CDR1 as LNHNV and CDR2 as YYDKDF (reference sequence). The CDR3 coding sequence is TGTGCCACCAGCAGGCCCGAAAGCCTAGAGACCCAGTACTTC. Residues: CATSRPESLETQYF.

This chain links TRBV6-6 with TRBJ2-1; 8 nucleotides align to TRBD1. The germline V gene has CDR1 MNHNY and CDR2 SVGAGI (reference sequence). J was trimmed by 1 base and V by 7 bases; bases with no gene match: 6. The CDR3 extends over 15 amino acids. The CDR3: CASIRGQGSYNEQFF. CDR3 nucleotide sequence: TGTGCCAGCATCCGAGGACAGGGTTCCTACAATGAGCAGTTCTTC.

CDR3 loop: CASNSPGANVLTF. CDR3 nucleotides: TGTGCCAGCAACAGCCCTGGGGCCAACGTCCTGACTTTC. The rearrangement joins TRBV28 to TRBJ2-6; D is unresolved. This CDR3 has 13 residues. In germline, CDR1 is MDHEN, CDR2 SYDVKM. Trimming shortened V by 7 bases and J by 2 bases, and 6 bases separated the two germline ends. Full variable domain (rest looked up from reference TRBV28 and TRBJ2-6): DVKVTQSSRYLVKRTGEKVFLECVQDMDHENMFWYRQDPGLGLRLIYFSYDVKMKEKGDIPEGYSVSREKKERFSLILESASTNQTSMYLCASNSPGANVLTFGAGSRLTVL.

The rearrangement joins TRBV5-6 to TRBJ2-1; unclear D gene. The V end was cut by 3 bases, the J end by 9 bases, with 7 bases between. This CDR3 is 11 amino acids long. CDR1 SGHDT and CDR2 YYEEEE come from the germline V gene. CDR3 bases: TGTGCCAGCAGCTGGGTGGGTGAGCAGTTCTTC. It encodes CASSWVGEQFF.

The CDR3 loop reads CASSMGRVGTEAFF. The CDR3 region has the DNA TGTGCCAGTAGTATGGGGAGGGTTGGCACTGAAGCTTTCTTT. The chain is built from TRBV19 and TRBJ1-1; D not resolved. This CDR3 comprises 14 residues. Germline V CDR1 and CDR2: LNHDA, SQIVND (reference sequence). Trimming pared 3 bases from V and 4 bases from J, leaving 12 bases between.

V gene TRBV5-1 combines with J gene TRBJ2-3; D is uncertain. Germline V CDR1 and CDR2: SGHRS, YFSETQ. V lost 2 bases and J lost 0, with 7 bases in between. CDR3 length: 14 amino acids. The CDR3 protein is CASSFRSSTDTQYF. The CDR3 nucleotides are TGCGCCAGCAGCTTCCGGAGTAGCACAGATACGCAGTATTTT.

The J gene is TRBJ1-2, the V gene TRBV28; TRBD1 agrees at 11 bases. V lost 4 bases, J lost 5 bases, and 9 bases stayed unmatched. The CDR3 has 16 residues. Germline V lookup: CDR1 MDHEN, CDR2 SYDVKM. For the CDR3, the DNA is TGTGCCAGCAGTTCGCCGGACAGGGGGCGCGGATATGGCTACACCTTC. Protein sequence: CASSSPDRGRGYGYTF.

The V and J genes are TRBV20-1 and TRBJ2-7; perhaps TRBD1 as D (5 bases). V shed 2 bases and J shed 3 bases, with 11 bases lying between them. The CDR3 totals 13 residues. The germline V gene has CDR1 DFQATT and CDR2 SNEGSKA (reference sequence). CDR3: CSARSRADYEQYF. In nucleotides, the CDR3 is TGCAGTGCTAGATCCAGGGCTGACTACGAGCAGTACTTC.

The V and J genes are TRBV3-1 and TRBJ2-5; D possibly matches TRBD1 or TRBD2 (5 bases each). The CDR3 totals 17 residues. Trimming removed 0 bases at V and 5 bases at J, with 19 bases between. CDR1 and CDR2 (germline): LGHDT, YNNKEL (reference sequence). CDR3 loop: CASSQDVDAAGSETQYF. CDR3 coding DNA: TGTGCCAGCAGCCAAGATGTGGACGCGGCAGGGAGTGAGACCCAGTACTTC.

The CDR3 sequence: CASSAGSGYEQYF. As DNA, the CDR3 is TGTGCCAGCAGCGCGGGGTCAGGCTACGAGCAGTACTTC. V is TRBV9 and J is TRBJ2-7, with D maybe TRBD2 (5 bases). V was clipped by 3 bases and J by 3 bases, with 10 bases between them. CDR3 size: 13 residues. Germline V gene lookup returns CDR1 SGDLS and CDR2 YYNGEE. The full variable domain, its missing parts supplied by reference TRBV9 and TRBJ2-7, is DSGVTQTPKHLITATGQRVTLRCSPRSGDLSVYWYQQSLDQGLQFLIQYYNGEERAKGNILERFSAQQFPDLHSELNLSSLELGDSALYFCASSAGSGYEQYFGPGTRLTVT.

V usage is TRBV19 and J usage is TRBJ1-1, with 7 bases lining up with TRBD1. Per the germline V gene, CDR1 is LNHDA and CDR2 is SQIVND (reference sequence). The CDR3 sequence is 18 residues long. V lost 3 bases and J lost 0; bases outside the gene matches: 13. The CDR3 DNA reads as TGTGCCAGTAGTATCCACATAGTCAGAGGGGGCTTGAACACTGAAGCTTTCTTT. Protein sequence: CASSIHIVRGGLNTEAFF.

This chain uses TRBV20-1 with TRBJ2-7; possibly TRBD1 for D (6 bases). The CDR3 is 14 residues long. The V gene's germline CDR1 is DFQATT and CDR2 SNEGSKA (reference sequence). V gave up 0 bases and J gave up 9 bases, with 18 bases separating them. The CDR3 DNA reads TGCAGTGCTAGAGACCTTGACAGGCTGGACGGGCAGTACTTC. It codes for CSARDLDRLDGQYF.

This chain links TRBV12-3 or TRBV12-4 with TRBJ1-1; a weak D match, TRBD1 (6 bases). CDR3 length equals 12 residues. V was clipped by 7 bases and J by 1 base, with 7 bases between them. CDR3 nucleotides: TGTGCCAGCACAGGGGAGAACACTGAAGCTTTCTTT. Its translation: CASTGENTEAFF.

The chain couples TRBV6-1 to TRBJ2-4; 10 bases agree with TRBD2. The V segment lost 2 bases and the J segment 9 bases; nucleotides outside the gene matches: 7. The germline gives CDR1 MNHNS, CDR2 SASEGT. The CDR3 spans 15 residues. The CDR3 DNA follows: TGTGCCAGCAGTGAATCGGGACTAGCGAAGGGCATTCAGTACTTC. It specifies CASSESGLAKGIQYF.

The genes are TRBV20-1 and TRBJ2-5; D uncertain. V was pared by 3 bases and J by 2 bases, with 7 bases between. The CDR3 spans 12 residues. CDR1 is DFQATT, CDR2 SNEGSKA, per germline (reference sequence). CDR3 residues: CSASVLQETQYF. In DNA, the CDR3 is TGCAGTGCTAGTGTCCTACAAGAGACCCAGTACTTC.

The V call is TRBV29-1, the J call TRBJ2-1; 7 nucleotides align to TRBD2. Per germline, CDR1 SQVTM and CDR2 ANQGSEA. Trimming at V came to 5 bases and at J to 3 bases, leaving 1 base not matched to a gene. The CDR3 has 12 residues. As DNA, the CDR3 is TGCAGCGTTTCGGGGGGCTACAATGAGCAGTTCTTC. Protein product: CSVSGGYNEQFF.

The V and J genes are TRBV27 and TRBJ2-1; D possibly matches TRBD1 or TRBD2 (5 bases each). With 1 base removed from V and 15 bases from J, the gap between germline ends came to 25 bases. The CDR3 spans 16 residues. From germline, CDR1 is MNHEY and CDR2 SMNVEV (reference sequence). The CDR3 nucleotides read TGTGCCAGCAGTTTATTGGGTCCCGGGGCTAGCTCGGCCCCGTTCTTC. It specifies CASSLLGPGASSAPFF.

The V and J genes are TRBV7-9 and TRBJ1-6; TRBD1 matches 9 bases. The V and J ends lost 2 bases and 10 bases, in that order; junction bases with no gene match: 3. The CDR3 runs 14 residues. CDR1 and CDR2 (germline): SEHNR, FQNEAQ (reference sequence). CDR3 in amino acids: CASSLRQGVSPLHF. The CDR3 coding sequence is TGTGCCAGCAGCTTAAGACAGGGGGTGTCACCCCTCCACTTT.